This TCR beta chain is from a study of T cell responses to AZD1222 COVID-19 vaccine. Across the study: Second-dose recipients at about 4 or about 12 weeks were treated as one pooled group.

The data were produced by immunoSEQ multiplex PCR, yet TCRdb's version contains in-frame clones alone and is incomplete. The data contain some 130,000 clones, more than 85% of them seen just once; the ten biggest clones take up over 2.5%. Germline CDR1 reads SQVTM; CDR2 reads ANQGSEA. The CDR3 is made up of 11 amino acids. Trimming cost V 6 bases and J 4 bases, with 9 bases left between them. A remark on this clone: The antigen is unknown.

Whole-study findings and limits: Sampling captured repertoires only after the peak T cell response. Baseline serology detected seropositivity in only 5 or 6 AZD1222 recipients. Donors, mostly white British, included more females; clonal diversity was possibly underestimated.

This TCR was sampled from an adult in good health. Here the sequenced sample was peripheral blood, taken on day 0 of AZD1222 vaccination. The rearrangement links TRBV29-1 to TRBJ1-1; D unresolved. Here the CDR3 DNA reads TGCAGCGTCGGAGAGGGCACTGAAGCTTTCTTT. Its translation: CSVGEGTEAFF.